This T cell receptor (beta chain) was sequenced in a study of T cells in narcolepsy. Study summary: Enrolled donors included narcolepsy type 1 or type 2 patients and healthy controls.

Assay used: immunoSEQ multiplex PCR; TCRdb lists only in-frame clones, some missing. The data contain 8,000 to 10,000 clones, about 61% of them singletons. General study points: Same-patient CSF and blood CD4+ T cell clonotypes included HCRT-specific and TRIB2-specific autoreactive ones. Autoreactive clonotypes reportedly recurred in blood of same and different patients, not controls.

Details on this clone: Its antigen is unidentified. The same CDR3 arises from other DNA sequences in this sample as well.

CDR1 and CDR2 (germline): MNHEY, SMNVEV (reference sequence). The CDR3 consists of 15 residues. V was clipped by 1 base and J by 7 bases, with 17 bases between them. The chain couples TRBV27 to TRBJ2-7; a possible D gene is TRBD2 (7 bases). Sequenced input: CD45RA- memory CD8+ T cells from PBMCs. The source is a human donor with narcolepsy. Here the CDR3 reads CASSLYPGGRGEQYF. The CDR3 region has the DNA TGTGCCAGCAGTTTATATCCCGGGGGGCGGGGGGAGCAGTACTTC.